What follows are 17 T cell receptor beta chains derived from one specimen sequenced in a study of identifying expanded T cells in peripheral blood. Sequencing used immunoSEQ multiplex PCR; TCRdb keeps in-frame clones, though not all of them. The data contain about 52,000 clones, roughly 82% of them singletons. Sequenced sample: blood. These receptors all come from a person aged 18-70 years in good health.

The genes are TRBV5-1 and TRBJ2-3, with TRBD2 identical over 11 bases. V was clipped by 3 bases and J by 5 bases; unmatched bases: 5. CDR1 and CDR2 from the germline V gene are SGHRS and YFSETQ. This CDR3 region has 15 residues. The CDR3, as DNA: TGCGCCAGCAGCTGGTTAGCGGGGGGGCAAGATACGCAGTATTTT. Encoded protein: CASSWLAGGQDTQYF.

The gene calls are TRBV27 and TRBJ1-4; the D is unclear. The ends were cut back, 3 bases at V and 0 bases at J, with 8 bases in the middle. The CDR3 loop spans 15 amino acids. Looked up from germline, CDR1 is MNHEY and CDR2 is SMNVEV (reference sequence). In nucleotides, the CDR3 is TGTGCCAGCAGTTTGGTAGGGACAACTAATGAAAAACTGTTTTTT. Encoded protein: CASSLVGTTNEKLFF. The variable domain in full, completed from reference TRBV27 and TRBJ1-4, reads EAQVTQNPRYLITVTGKKLTVTCSQNMNHEYMSWYRQDPGLGLRQIYYSMNVEVTDKGDVPEGYKVSRKEKRNFPLILESPSPNQTSLYFCASSLVGTTNEKLFFGSGTQLSVL.

V is TRBV27 and J is TRBJ2-1, with TRBD1 matching 11 bases. The CDR3 has 13 residues. The V and J ends lost 5 bases and 6 bases, in that order; junction bases with no gene match: 0. In germline, CDR1 is MNHEY, CDR2 SMNVEV (reference sequence). Written as DNA, the CDR3 is TGTGCCAGCAGTGGACAGGGGGCCAATGAGCAGTTCTTC. Translated: CASSGQGANEQFF.

This clone was counted between two and nine times. The chain joins TRBV7-9 to TRBJ1-4, with TRBD1 matching 11 bases. The CDR3 covers 15 residues. Germline assignment: CDR1 SEHNR and CDR2 FQNEAQ (reference sequence). The V segment lost 4 bases and the J segment 5 bases; nucleotides outside the gene matches: 3. CDR3 amino acids: CASSYGTGGNEKLFF. CDR3 DNA: TGTGCCAGCAGCTACGGGACAGGGGGAAATGAAAAACTGTTTTTT. Looking up the rest from reference TRBV7-9 and TRBJ1-4 gives the full variable domain: DTGVSQNPRHKITKRGQNVTFRCDPISEHNRLYWYRQTLGQGPEFLTYFQNEAQLEKSRLLSDRFSAERPKGSFSTLEIQRTEQGDSAMYLCASSYGTGGNEKLFFGSGTQLSVL.

The V call is TRBV11-2, the J call TRBJ2-4, with TRBD1 matching over 10 bases. The CDR3 loop spans 15 amino acids. Germline V lookup: CDR1 SGHAT, CDR2 FQNNGV. With V trimmed by 1 base and J by 7 bases, 4 bases remained unmatched. The CDR3 nucleotides are TGTGCCAGCAGCTTAGGGGGGACAGGGGACAACATTCAGTACTTC. It yields the protein CASSLGGTGDNIQYF.

This clone was observed a handful of times. The chain carries TRBV7-8 and TRBJ2-7, with D tentatively TRBD1 (5 bases). This CDR3 is 15 amino acids long. V gave up 1 base and J gave up 6 bases, with 16 bases separating them. Looked up from germline, CDR1 is SGHVS and CDR2 is FQNEAQ. CDR3 DNA: TGTGCCAGCAGCTTAGGTCAGGGTATTACATCCGAGCAGTACGTC. Translating it yields CASSLGQGITSEQYV.

The chain is built from TRBV7-2 and TRBJ1-1; 10 nucleotides agree with TRBD1. The J segment lost 4 bases and the V segment lost 5 bases, leaving 7 bases of the junction unmatched. The CDR3 covers 15 residues. CDR1 and CDR2 (germline): SGHTA, FQGNSA. This CDR3 reads CASSPGQGRPTEAFF. The CDR3 DNA reads as TGTGCCAGCAGCCCGGGACAGGGGAGGCCCACTGAAGCTTTCTTT.

This chain connects TRBV6-6 to TRBJ1-1, with D perhaps matching TRBD1 (6 bases). The CDR3 consists of 15 residues. V dropped 4 bases and J dropped 8 bases, with 20 bases sitting between them. Looked up from germline, CDR1 is MNHNY and CDR2 is SVGAGI (reference sequence). The CDR3 DNA sequence: TGTGCCAGCAGTTCCCTTTCCGGACAGACATTGGAAGCTTTCTTT. This gives the protein CASSSLSGQTLEAFF.

The rearrangement uses TRBV23-1 and TRBJ1-2, with 9 bases aligning to TRBD1. TRBV23-1 is labeled an ORF, and its function is uncertain. J gave up 6 bases and V 0 bases, and 5 bases lay outside the gene matches. This CDR3 is 15 amino acids long. In nucleotides, the CDR3 is TGCGCCAGCAGTCAATCGTACAGGGGGCGCAATGGCTACACCTTC. It specifies CASSQSYRGRNGYTF.

The genes are TRBV5-1 and TRBJ2-3; D not resolved. Per the germline V gene, CDR1 is SGHRS and CDR2 is YFSETQ. V gave up 3 bases and J gave up 5 bases, with 10 bases separating them. This CDR3 is built from 13 residues. The CDR3 coding sequence is TGCGCCAGCAGCTCCCTTCAGGAAGATACGCAGTATTTT. The encoded protein is CASSSLQEDTQYF.

This rearrangement joins TRBV19 to TRBJ1-2; D unclear. The CDR3 is made up of 15 amino acids. Trimming shortened V by 3 bases and J by 2 bases, and 13 bases separated the two germline ends. Germline CDR1 LNHDA, CDR2 SQIVND (reference sequence). CDR3 bases: TGTGCCAGTAGTATTTTCCCGGGAGTGAACTATGGCTACACCTTC. Its translation: CASSIFPGVNYGYTF.

The rearrangement links TRBV29-1 to TRBJ2-1; 9 bases align to TRBD2. The CDR3 totals 13 residues. CDR1 is SQVTM and CDR2 is ANQGSEA in the germline V gene. J lost 4 bases, V lost 7 bases, and 5 bases had no gene match. The CDR3 DNA is TGCAGCGCGGAGACTAGCGGATACAATGAGCAGTTCTTC. This codes for CSAETSGYNEQFF.

This chain connects TRBV19 to TRBJ2-7, with a weak D call TRBD1 (6 bases). V shed 2 bases and J shed 7 bases, with 12 bases lying between them. This CDR3 has 13 amino acids. The germline V gene encodes CDR1 LNHDA and CDR2 SQIVND (reference sequence). CDR3 amino acids: CASSITAGVEQYF. The DNA for the CDR3 is TGTGCCAGTAGTATAACGGCAGGGGTAGAGCAGTACTTC.

The chain recombines TRBV20-1 with TRBJ1-4; D is unresolved. The germline CDR1 and CDR2 sequences are DFQATT and SNEGSKA (reference sequence). The CDR3 has 10 amino acids. V was trimmed by 3 bases and J by 7 bases, leaving 3 bases between them. For the CDR3, the DNA is TGCAGTGCTAGGAGTGAAAAACTGTTTTTT. Protein product: CSARSEKLFF.

The V call is TRBV7-2, the J call TRBJ2-2; D remains ambiguous. V was trimmed by 5 bases and J by 8 bases, leaving 9 bases between them. Germline CDR1 is SGHTA and CDR2 is FQGNSA. There are 12 residues in the CDR3. CDR3 region: CASSRGRGELFF. DNA of the CDR3: TGTGCCAGCAGCCGCGGTCGTGGGGAGCTGTTTTTT. Full variable domain (remainder filled in from reference TRBV7-2 and TRBJ2-2): GAGVSQSPSNKVTEKGKDVELRCDPISGHTALYWYRQSLGQGLEFLIYFQGNSAPDKSGLPSDRFSAERTGGSVSTLTIQRTQQEDSAVYLCASSRGRGELFFGEGSRLTVL.

This clone was seen a few times. The chain is built from TRBV7-9 and TRBJ1-3; 8 positions match TRBD1. This CDR3 spans 16 amino acids. With 5 bases clipped from V and 0 bases from J, the junction kept 6 bases outside the gene matches. Germline V gene data show CDR1 as SEHNR and CDR2 as FQNEAQ (reference sequence). In DNA, the CDR3 is TGTGCCAGCAGCACACCTACAGGGGGCTCTGGAAACACCATATATTTT. It specifies CASSTPTGGSGNTIYF.

The chain combines TRBV9 with TRBJ1-2, with 8 bases identical to TRBD1. Germline V lookup: CDR1 SGDLS, CDR2 YYNGEE. V lost 3 bases to trimming and J lost 8 bases; unmatched junction nucleotides: 12. The CDR3 has 15 residues. The CDR3 DNA reads TGTGCCAGCAGCGCGTATACAGGGGGGTTCTCGGGCTACACCTTC. This encodes CASSAYTGGFSGYTF.